The clone carrying this T cell receptor beta chain was observed a handful of times. In this CDR3 the conserved last residue, phenylalanine or tryptophan, is missing, so a read error is likely. The DNA is left out, because the CDR3 cannot be placed on it with certainty; the CDR3 is given as TCRdb lists it. The CDR3 is 14 amino acids long, termini counted. Germline V gene lookup returns CDR1 MNHEY and CDR2 SVGAGI. This entry belongs to a study of T cell clones after liver transplantation. As for the study in general: Without induction therapy, subjects received standard immunosuppression until 12-24 months post-transplant. Samples came pre-transplant, pre-randomization before withdrawal, and post-randomization after withdrawal ended.

The repertoire was sequenced with immunoSEQ multiplex PCR; TCRdb's copy has only in-frame clones and lacks some. The sample yields about 99,000 clones, around 80% seen once. The sample was CD4+ T cells from blood, taken about 50 months after liver transplant. J is TRBJ1-1 and V is TRBV6-5. The TCR sequence derives from a human patient who received a liver transplant. The T cells may partly be graft donor cells. The CDR3 is CASPSRGAFEFALC.